A single T cell receptor (beta chain) is shown here with its context. Its antigen is not identified. The sample belongs to a study of blood T cells in healthy people across ages. Points from the study as a whole: Observed TCR beta diversity per million T cells went down as age went up. This fall followed a roughly linear course with age.

Then a second PCR, running about 6 to 12 cycles, was carried out with a sample-barcoded 5' primer and a J-beta primer mix. A tag from a template-switch adaptor with 12 random nucleotides marked each cDNA molecule. A single record per CDR3 protein comes from TCRdb applying MiXCR to the 5' RACE reads. Here the sample spans about 800,000 distinct CDR3 sequences, nearly 60% being singletons. The germline gives CDR1 MNHNS, CDR2 SASEGT. V lost 4 bases and J 7 bases, leaving 16 bases between the germline ends. This CDR3 is built from 14 residues. The clonotype comes from a man younger than 40 in good health. The chain links TRBV6-1 to TRBJ1-2; unclear D gene. The source material was blood. The CDR3 reads CASSVRVQTGGYTF. As DNA, the CDR3 is TGTGCCAGCAGTGTTAGGGTACAAACTGGTGGCTACACCTTC.